The next 18 T cell receptor beta chains were all read from a single sample in a study of regulatory T cells in long-lasting Graves disease (dated by TCRdb to the early 2020s). The time point label on this specimen signifies: newly diagnosed GD, antithyroid drugs for less than 3 months. RNA was extracted from PBMCs in TRIzol for both TCR sequencing and RNA sequencing. Receptor amplification or capture employed multiplex PCR. These reads were obtained on an Illumina HiSeq 4000. To build TCR beta libraries, CDR3 regions were amplified by Arm-PCR using iRepertoire HTBI primers. Starting from the raw public reads, TCRdb applied fastp trimming at Q25, assembled clones with MiXCR and retained in-frame beta chains. Every CDR3 protein is listed once, alongside the most common genes and DNA of its rows. The sample includes roughly 430,000 distinct CDR3 sequences, with less than 20% observed a single time. Clones ranked in the top ten supply roughly 10% of the sample.

This sample was also put to use in a study of T cells in Graves' hyperthyroidism and ophthalmopathy.

Material: peripheral blood mononuclear cells (PBMCs), obtained at new diagnosis, from a patient treated with antithyroid drugs. These receptors all come from a woman aged 25-40 years with Graves disease. Donor details come from another sample of the same person, matched by shared clones.

The sample holds many counts of this clonotype. The chain combines TRBV5-1 with TRBJ1-1, with D possibly being TRBD1 (5 bases). CDR3 size: 15 residues. The V end was cut by 5 bases, the J end by 0 bases, with 14 bases between. CDR1 and CDR2 (germline): SGHRS, YFSETQ. The DNA of the CDR3 is TGCGCCAGCAGGCCCGGGACCGCGATGAACACTGAAGCTTTCTTT. This encodes CASRPGTAMNTEAFF. The whole variable domain, remainder taken from reference TRBV5-1 and TRBJ1-1, is KAGVTQTPRYLIKTRGQQVTLSCSPISGHRSVSWYQQTPGQGLQFLFEYFSETQRNKGNFPGRFSGRQFSNSRSEMNVSTLELGDSALYLCASRPGTAMNTEAFFGQGTRLTVV.

This clonotype has a count of ten or more. The DNA of the CDR3 is TGTGCCAGCAGCCCGAGGACTAGCGGGAACAATGAGCAGTTCTTC. Translation: CASSPRTSGNNEQFF. The chain recombines TRBV7-9 with TRBJ2-1, with 12 bases matching TRBD2. The J segment lost 5 bases and the V segment lost 5 bases, leaving 4 bases of the junction unmatched. Germline V lookup: CDR1 SEHNR, CDR2 FQNEAQ (reference sequence). This CDR3 comprises 15 residues.

The rearrangement links TRBV5-1 to TRBJ2-1, with unresolved D. Trimming cost V 2 bases and J 4 bases, with 7 bases left between them. Germline values: CDR1 SGHRS, CDR2 YFSETQ. The CDR3 has 13 residues. CDR3 amino acids: CASSFDTYNEQFF. DNA of the CDR3: TGCGCCAGCAGCTTCGACACATACAATGAGCAGTTCTTC.

Ten or more counts support this clonotype. The chain uses TRBV7-6 and TRBJ2-7; TRBD2 aligns across 11 bases. The J segment lost 6 bases and the V segment lost 3 bases, leaving 4 bases of the junction unmatched. The CDR3 is 14 residues long. Germline values: CDR1 SGHVS, CDR2 FNYEAQ. This chain's CDR3 is CASSLLAGGGEQYF. The CDR3 DNA follows: TGTGCCAGCAGCTTGCTAGCGGGAGGCGGCGAGCAGTACTTC.

This clonotype was seen repeatedly, ten times or more. The rearrangement joins TRBV28 to TRBJ1-2; TRBD1 agrees at 9 bases. V was pared by 6 bases and J by 4 bases, with 6 bases of the junction left unmatched. The CDR3 totals 14 residues. CDR1 MDHEN and CDR2 SYDVKM come from the germline V gene. CDR3 residues: CASSLGTGTYGYTF. The CDR3 nucleotides are TGTGCCAGCAGCCTCGGGACAGGGACCTATGGCTACACCTTC.

This clonotype was detected ten times or more. The rearrangement joins TRBV12-3 or TRBV12-4 to TRBJ2-1; D is unresolved. This CDR3 region has 12 residues. The V end was cut by 1 base, the J end by 9 bases, with 7 bases between. The CDR3 sequence: CASSLGQTEQFF. For the CDR3, the DNA is TGTGCCAGCAGTTTAGGTCAGACTGAGCAGTTCTTC.

The sample holds many counts of this clonotype. The chain couples TRBV11-1 to TRBJ2-1, with 15 positions matching TRBD2. This CDR3 is 18 amino acids long. J gave up 3 bases and V 4 bases, and 7 bases lay outside the gene matches. Germline assignment: CDR1 SGHAT and CDR2 FQDESV (reference sequence). The CDR3 loop reads CASSSPGTSGRSYNEQFF. The CDR3 nucleotides read TGTGCCAGCAGCTCCCCTGGGACTAGCGGGAGGAGCTACAATGAGCAGTTCTTC.

V usage is TRBV20-1 and J usage is TRBJ1-6; a possible D gene is TRBD1 (5 bases). V gave up 5 bases and J gave up 10 bases, with 12 bases separating them. CDR3 length: 12 residues. CDR1 DFQATT and CDR2 SNEGSKA come from the germline V gene (reference sequence). CDR3 DNA: TGCAGTGCTGTCCTTGGGGGATCACCCCTCCACTTT. It yields the protein CSAVLGGSPLHF.

The table lists this clonotype with many counts. The CDR3 DNA sequence: TGTGCCACCAGTGATTTAGAGTCGGTAACTACGGCTACGCAGTATTTT. Protein product: CATSDLESVTTATQYF. The V gene is TRBV24-1, the J gene TRBJ2-3; D gene unclear. Trimming took 1 base from V and 8 from J, leaving 18 bases between them. Germline V gene lookup returns CDR1 KGHDR and CDR2 SFDVKD. The length of the CDR3 is 16 residues.

This clonotype was detected many times. The V call is TRBV18, the J call TRBJ2-7, with 8 bases matching TRBD1. The germline V gene has CDR1 KGHSH and CDR2 LQKENI. J gave up 6 bases and V 0 bases, and 16 bases lay outside the gene matches. This CDR3 is built from 18 residues. CDR3 sequence: CASSPPWTGPTGSREQYF. CDR3 sequence (DNA): TGTGCCAGCTCACCACCCTGGACAGGGCCGACGGGTAGTCGCGAGCAGTACTTC.

This clonotype was detected many times. The chain has TRBV6-5 and TRBJ2-5; TRBD2 agrees at 7 bases. The CDR3 is made up of 13 amino acids. V lost 2 bases, J lost 3 bases, and 0 bases stayed unmatched. Germline V gene lookup returns CDR1 MNHEY and CDR2 SVGAGI. CDR3 in amino acids: CASSYGREETQYF. DNA of the CDR3: TGTGCCAGCAGTTACGGGAGGGAAGAGACCCAGTACTTC.

This clonotype was counted ten times or more. The CDR3 loop reads CASSGGLSNEQFF. Here the CDR3 DNA reads TGTGCCAGCAGCGGAGGGCTAAGCAATGAGCAGTTCTTC. The genes are TRBV11-3 and TRBJ2-1, with TRBD2 as a possible D gene (6 bases). Deletions cut 5 bases from V and 6 bases from J, with 11 bases between. CDR3 length equals 13 residues. Germline V gene sequence: CDR1 SGHNT, CDR2 YENEEA.

The CDR3: CASNGAIWKPQHF. The CDR3 DNA sequence: TGTGCCAGTAATGGGGCAATATGGAAGCCCCAGCATTTT. The chain links TRBV12-3 or TRBV12-4 to TRBJ1-5; D is possibly TRBD1 (5 bases). V was cut by 9 bases and J by 8 bases, with 17 bases left in between. This CDR3 is built from 13 residues.

In this sample, this clonotype turned up many times. V usage is TRBV5-1 and J usage is TRBJ2-7; D may be TRBD1 or TRBD2 (5 bases each). V was shortened by 4 bases and J by 3 bases, with 11 bases between the two germline ends. This CDR3 region has 13 residues. Per the germline V gene, CDR1 is SGHRS and CDR2 is YFSETQ. CDR3 amino acids: CASSGTNDYEQYF. The CDR3 DNA reads TGCGCCAGCAGCGGGACCAATGACTACGAGCAGTACTTC.

This clonotype was counted ten times or more. CDR3 sequence (DNA): TGTGCCAGCTCACCGGCGGGACGGTCGAAGACCCAGTACTTC. It is translated as CASSPAGRSKTQYF. The rearrangement uses TRBV18 and TRBJ2-5; perhaps TRBD2 as D (6 bases). Germline V gives CDR1 KGHSH, CDR2 LQKENI. Between the trimmed V and J ends, which lost 3 bases and 6 bases, there was a span of 14 bases. The CDR3 spans 14 residues.

Many counts were recorded for this clonotype. The chain links TRBV7-2 to TRBJ2-3; 10 bases are a match to TRBD2. The CDR3 consists of 15 residues. V was clipped by 4 bases and J by 8 bases; unmatched bases: 9. Germline-derived CDR1 and CDR2 are SGHTA and FQGNSA. In DNA form, the CDR3 reads TGTGCCAGCAGCTCATTAGCGGGAGGTGATGGTACGCAGTATTTT. Protein product: CASSSLAGGDGTQYF.

At least ten counts were recorded for this clonotype. The chain employs TRBV20-1 and TRBJ2-3; 8 bases fit TRBD2. The germline V gene has CDR1 DFQATT and CDR2 SNEGSKA (reference sequence). The ends lost 1 base at V and 3 bases at J; junction bases unmatched: 3. This CDR3 contains 14 residues. The CDR3 protein is CSARAREGTDTQYF. In DNA form, the CDR3 reads TGCAGTGCTAGAGCTCGGGAGGGGACAGATACGCAGTATTTT.

This clonotype was detected ten times or more. V gene TRBV20-1 combines with J gene TRBJ1-4; weak D call: TRBD1 (5 bases). Trimming shortened V by 3 bases and J by 2 bases, and 13 bases separated the two germline ends. Germline V gene data show CDR1 as DFQATT and CDR2 as SNEGSKA (reference sequence). The CDR3 sequence is 15 residues long. The CDR3 nucleotides read TGCAGTGCTAGCCAGGGTTCGTTGACTAATGAAAAACTGTTTTTT. Translation: CSASQGSLTNEKLFF.